This T cell receptor beta chain derives from a study of cytomegalovirus exposure and HLA in healthy donors. General study findings and limits: In a later analysis, HLA-C alleles had the fewest associated TCRs, DRB1 alleles the most. A few CMV-associated chains were confirmed in vitro to be specific for CMV antigens. Cytomegalovirus-associated status was assigned to about 150 TCR beta chains.

About this clone: The target antigen is unknown.

Trimming pared 6 bases from V and 5 bases from J, leaving 11 bases between. Germline assignment: CDR1 SNHLY and CDR2 FYNNEI. The CDR3 spans 13 residues. In the PCR, 60 Vbeta and 13 Jbeta primers were used. Clones were read by immunoSEQ multiplex PCR, and TCRdb kept only the in-frame ones, dropping some. The listing records roughly 200,000 clones. This clonotype was obtained from a girl aged 2 to 9 in good health and CMV-seropositive. The chain employs TRBV2 and TRBJ2-4, with D tentatively TRBD2 (6 bases). Material: PBMCs. The CDR3 DNA reads as TGTGCCAGCAGACCCCCGGGGGAAAACATTCAGTACTTC. The encoded protein is CASRPPGENIQYF.